A single TCR beta chain is shown here with its context. The sample originates from a study of blood T cell repertoires in COVID-19. The method was immunoSEQ multiplex PCR; TCRdb's version includes in-frame clones alone and lacks a portion of them. The top ten clones hold approximately 7% of a sample with some 74,000 clones, around 86% of them seen once. Germline CDR1 and CDR2: SGHRS and YFSETQ. V shed 3 bases, J shed 5 bases, and the junction held 7 bases outside the gene matches. The CDR3 is 14 amino acids. The sequenced material came from peripheral blood. The receptor was derived from a man aged 50 or older with active COVID-19. The chain uses TRBV5-1 and TRBJ2-7; 8 bases fit TRBD1. In nucleotides, the CDR3 is TGCGCCAGCAGCTCGACAGGGGTTCTCGACGAGCAGTACTTC. Translated, it gives CASSSTGVLDEQYF.